Each of the 28 T cell receptor beta chains below was sequenced from the same sample in a study of cytomegalovirus exposure and HLA in healthy donors. This PCR relied on a set of 60 Vbeta primers and 13 Jbeta primers. Assay: immunoSEQ multiplex PCR; the TCRdb copy retains only in-frame clones and omits some. The repertoire has 150,000 to 200,000 clones, roughly 82% of them found once; the top ten carry 1.5% to 2%. Sequencing input: PBMCs. The source is a woman aged 25-40 years in good health and CMV-seronegative.

V and J are TRBV7-9 and TRBJ2-7; D is possibly TRBD1 (6 bases). Trimming pared 1 base from V and 0 bases from J, leaving 10 bases between. CDR3 length: 15 residues. Germline V gene lookup returns CDR1 SEHNR and CDR2 FQNEAQ (reference sequence). CDR3 nucleotide sequence: TGTGCCAGCAGCTTAGGGCAGGACAGCTCCTACGAGCAGTACTTC. Amino acid sequence: CASSLGQDSSYEQYF. Together with reference TRBV7-9 and TRBJ2-7, the CDR3 gives the full variable domain: DTGVSQNPRHKITKRGQNVTFRCDPISEHNRLYWYRQTLGQGPEFLTYFQNEAQLEKSRLLSDRFSAERPKGSFSTLEIQRTEQGDSAMYLCASSLGQDSSYEQYFGPGTRLTVT.

The chain has TRBV7-8 and TRBJ1-1, with D perhaps matching TRBD1 (5 bases). Germline V CDR1 and CDR2: SGHVS, FQNEAQ. V lost 6 bases, J lost 1 base, and 12 bases lay in between. The CDR3 runs 14 residues. The chain's CDR3 is CASSYRTGNTEAFF. CDR3 bases: TGTGCCAGCAGTTACAGGACGGGGAACACTGAAGCTTTCTTT.

The chain links TRBV5-4 to TRBJ2-7, with 7 bases that match TRBD2. This CDR3 comprises 15 residues. With V trimmed by 2 bases and J by 5 bases, 10 bases remained unmatched. Germline V CDR1 and CDR2: SGHNT, YYREEE (reference sequence). CDR3 sequence reads: CASSLDSLSGNEQYF. The CDR3 DNA reads TGTGCCAGCAGCTTAGACAGCTTAAGCGGGAACGAGCAGTACTTC.

The chain joins TRBV2 to TRBJ1-5; 9 bases fit TRBD1. Trimming removed 3 bases from V and 1 base from J; junction bases left unmatched: 7. This CDR3 has 17 residues. Germline CDR1 is SNHLY and CDR2 is FYNNEI. CDR3 loop: CASSEGTGTLSNQPQHF. The CDR3 coding sequence is TGTGCCAGCAGTGAGGGGACAGGGACCCTAAGCAATCAGCCCCAGCATTTT.

CDR3 region: CAWSDTGTGNTIYF. The CDR3 DNA sequence: TGTGCCTGGAGTGACACAGGGACTGGAAACACCATATATTTT. V is TRBV30 and J is TRBJ1-3, with a tentative D call TRBD1 (6 bases). V was pared by 1 base and J by 2 bases, with 9 bases between. In germline, CDR1 is GTSNPN, CDR2 SVGIG (reference sequence). The CDR3 loop spans 14 amino acids.

The chain has TRBV15 and TRBJ1-1; D is possibly TRBD1 (6 bases). Germline CDR1 reads LNHNV; CDR2 reads YYDKDF (reference sequence). The V gene lost 5 bases and the J gene lost 4 bases, with 11 bases spanning the gap. CDR3 length equals 13 residues. The CDR3 region is CATSPRGSTEAFF. The CDR3 nucleotides are TGTGCCACCAGCCCGAGGGGGAGCACTGAAGCTTTCTTT.

This rearrangement joins TRBV9 to TRBJ2-7; D remains ambiguous. The CDR3 spans 13 residues. Germline lookup yields CDR1 SGDLS and CDR2 YYNGEE. Between the trimmed V and J ends, which lost 0 bases and 3 bases, there was a span of 7 bases. The CDR3 loop is CASSVGPFYEQYF. In DNA form, the CDR3 reads TGTGCCAGCAGCGTAGGTCCCTTCTACGAGCAGTACTTC.

This rearrangement joins TRBV5-1 to TRBJ1-1; TRBD1 aligns across 11 bases. CDR1 is SGHRS and CDR2 is YFSETQ in the germline V gene. CDR3 length: 15 residues. Trimming took 5 bases from V and 5 from J; bases not matched to a gene: 8. The CDR3: CASRPGQGARTEAFF. CDR3 DNA sequence: TGCGCCAGCAGACCCGGACAGGGGGCGCGAACTGAAGCTTTCTTT.

The V gene is TRBV5-1, the J gene TRBJ2-1; 9 bases are shared with TRBD2. V shed 2 bases, J shed 5 bases, and the junction held 8 bases outside the gene matches. Germline V gene sequence: CDR1 SGHRS, CDR2 YFSETQ. The CDR3 is 16 residues long. In nucleotides, the CDR3 is TGCGCCAGCAGCTTCGACTCTAGCGGGGAAGACAATGAGCAGTTCTTC. This codes for CASSFDSSGEDNEQFF.

J is TRBJ2-1 and V is TRBV18, with 9 nucleotides matching TRBD1. The V gene's germline CDR1 is KGHSH and CDR2 LQKENI. V lost 0 bases to trimming and J lost 6 bases; unmatched junction nucleotides: 6. The CDR3 covers 16 residues. The CDR3 bases are TGTGCCAGCTCACCACCCGGGACAGGGAAGGGCAATGAGCAGTTCTTC. Translated, it gives CASSPPGTGKGNEQFF.

This rearrangement joins TRBV5-1 to TRBJ1-3, with TRBD1 matching over 7 bases. The germline V gene has CDR1 SGHRS and CDR2 YFSETQ. The ends lost 1 base at V and 2 bases at J; junction bases unmatched: 0. The CDR3 is made up of 14 amino acids. DNA of the CDR3: TGCGCCAGCAGCTTGACAGGGGCTGGAAACACCATATATTTT. Amino acid sequence: CASSLTGAGNTIYF.

This clone was recorded once. The V call is TRBV28, the J call TRBJ2-7, with 7 bases fitting TRBD2. CDR3 length equals 17 residues. Trimming cost V 5 bases and J 5 bases; bases outside gene matches: 18. CDR1 and CDR2 from the germline V gene are MDHEN and SYDVKM. CDR3 DNA: TGTGCCAGCAGTACCGGGACTAAGCTCGTATTCCCAGACGAGCAGTACTTC. Translation: CASSTGTKLVFPDEQYF.

The CDR3 nucleotides read TGTGCCAGCAGCACGGGGGACAATGAGCAGTTCTTC. Translation: CASSTGDNEQFF. The chain links TRBV11-2 to TRBJ2-1; D perhaps matches TRBD2 (6 bases). Germline V CDR1 and CDR2: SGHAT, FQNNGV. Trimming shortened V by 5 bases and J by 5 bases, and 7 bases separated the two germline ends. The CDR3 is 12 residues long.

This clone has a handful of counts. V usage is TRBV19 and J usage is TRBJ1-1; D possibly corresponds to TRBD1 (5 bases). Germline assignment: CDR1 LNHDA and CDR2 SQIVND (reference sequence). Between the trimmed V and J ends, which lost 5 bases and 0 bases, there was a span of 10 bases. This CDR3 contains 14 residues. The chain's CDR3 is CASSVPRVNTEAFF. As DNA, the CDR3 is TGTGCCAGTAGTGTACCCAGGGTGAACACTGAAGCTTTCTTT. Drawing the rest from reference TRBV19 and TRBJ1-1, the complete variable domain is DGGITQSPKYLFRKEGQNVTLSCEQNLNHDAMYWYRQDPGQGLRLIYYSQIVNDFQKGDIAEGYSVSREKKESFPLTVTSAQKNPTAFYLCASSVPRVNTEAFFGQGTRLTVV.

This chain joins TRBV6-6 and TRBJ1-5; 9 bases match TRBD1. Trimming cost V 4 bases and J 6 bases; bases outside gene matches: 10. CDR1 MNHNY and CDR2 SVGAGI come from the germline V gene (reference sequence). The CDR3 is 16 residues long. The CDR3 loop reads CASSSYSDRGGQPQHF. As DNA, the CDR3 is TGTGCCAGCAGTTCCTACTCTGACAGGGGGGGTCAGCCCCAGCATTTT.

Regarding this clone: Mismatch with germline at one junction end may stem from a read error. V and J are TRBV15 and TRBJ1-2; D unresolved. CDR1 and CDR2 from the germline V gene are LNHNV and YYDKDF (reference sequence). This CDR3 has 15 residues. CDR3 region: CATSRERVPIYGYPF. The CDR3 bases are TGTGCCACCAGCAGAGAACGGGTTCCCATCTATGGCTACCCCTTC. Variable domain in full (rest from reference TRBV15 and TRBJ1-2): DAMVIQNPRYQVTQFGKPVTLSCSQTLNHNVMYWYQQKSSQAPKLLFHYYDKDFNNEADTPDNFQSRRPNTSFCFLDIRSPGLGDTAMYLCATSRERVPIYGYPFGSGTRLTVV.

The chain recombines TRBV6-1 with TRBJ1-2, with D perhaps TRBD1 (5 bases). The CDR3 totals 11 residues. V was trimmed by 8 bases and J by 7 bases, leaving 11 bases between them. Germline V gene data show CDR1 as MNHNS and CDR2 as SASEGT. The CDR3 protein is CASSGIGGYTF. The CDR3 DNA reads TGTGCCAGCTCAGGGATTGGTGGCTACACCTTC.

This clone was observed a handful of times. The chain couples TRBV2 to TRBJ1-1, with D tentatively TRBD1 (5 bases). With 9 bases removed from V and 4 bases from J, the gap between germline ends came to 12 bases. The CDR3 loop spans 12 amino acids. Per the germline V gene, CDR1 is SNHLY and CDR2 is FYNNEI. The CDR3 reads CASSREPTEAFF. In DNA form, the CDR3 reads TGTGCCAGTAGCAGGGAACCCACTGAAGCTTTCTTT.

This clone was detected only once. The chain couples TRBV2 to TRBJ1-5; D is possibly TRBD1 (6 bases). V lost 6 bases, J lost 5 bases, and 14 bases lay in between. Germline CDR1 reads SNHLY; CDR2 reads FYNNEI. The CDR3 is 14 amino acids. This CDR3 reads CASRLGGGHQPQHF. CDR3 DNA: TGTGCCAGCAGGTTGGGAGGGGGACATCAGCCCCAGCATTTT.

This clone was observed a handful of times. V is TRBV4-1 and J is TRBJ2-1; possibly TRBD1 for D (6 bases). The CDR3 totals 15 residues. Trimming removed 1 base at V and 5 bases at J, with 12 bases between. The V gene's germline CDR1 is MGHRA and CDR2 YSYEKL. The CDR3 sequence is CASSQVPGQNNEQFF. As DNA, the CDR3 is TGCGCCAGCAGCCAAGTCCCCGGACAGAACAATGAGCAGTTCTTC.

V is TRBV27 and J is TRBJ2-5; D perhaps matches TRBD1 (6 bases). This CDR3 has 14 residues. The germline gives CDR1 MNHEY, CDR2 SMNVEV (reference sequence). The germline V and J ends were trimmed by 6 bases and 5 bases, with 16 bases remaining between them. CDR3 DNA sequence: TGTGCCAGCAGATCAAGGACAGCGACGGAGACCCAGTACTTC. Translated: CASRSRTATETQYF.

The rearrangement uses TRBV7-8 and TRBJ1-2; the D gene is possibly TRBD1 (6 bases). Germline values: CDR1 SGHVS, CDR2 FQNEAQ. This CDR3 spans 12 amino acids. V dropped 4 bases and J dropped 7 bases, with 10 bases sitting between them. This CDR3 is CASSYTGFGYTF. In DNA form, the CDR3 reads TGTGCCAGCAGCTATACAGGGTTTGGCTACACCTTC.

Comments on this clone: One end of the junction fails to match germline, which may point to a read error. The chain is built from TRBV10-3 and TRBJ1-2; D uncertain. The CDR3 is made up of 14 amino acids. Germline V gene data show CDR1 as ENHRY and CDR2 as SYGVKD. This CDR3 reads CAIYIESTNYGYPF. In DNA, the CDR3 is TGTGCCATCTATATAGAGTCCACTAACTATGGCTACCCCTTC.

This chain connects TRBV18 to TRBJ1-1; no clear D gene. This CDR3 comprises 15 residues. V was clipped by 4 bases and J by 0 bases, with 12 bases between them. Germline assignment: CDR1 KGHSH and CDR2 LQKENI. CDR3 bases: TGTGCCAGCTCACGGGCCCCGGGAATGAACACTGAAGCTTTCTTT. Protein: CASSRAPGMNTEAFF.

The chain couples TRBV4-2 to TRBJ1-1; D gene ambiguous. The CDR3 loop spans 13 amino acids. Germline CDR1 LGHNA, CDR2 YNFKEQ. V was cut by 0 bases and J by 3 bases, with 5 bases left in between. CDR3 sequence reads: CASSQDRDTEAFF. Here the CDR3 DNA reads TGTGCCAGCAGCCAAGATCGGGACACTGAAGCTTTCTTT.

Regarding this clone: At the DNA level, this CDR3 is encoded by other sequences in the same sample as well. The rearrangement joins TRBV28 to TRBJ1-2, with a possible D match to TRBD1 (6 bases). Germline CDR1 and CDR2: MDHEN and SYDVKM. The CDR3 runs to 12 residues. V was cut by 3 bases and J by 4 bases, with 6 bases left in between. CDR3 in DNA: TGTGCCAGCAGTTTCAGGGGCTATGGCTACACCTTC. It is translated as CASSFRGYGYTF.

This chain connects TRBV30 to TRBJ2-7; D is undetermined. Germline loops: CDR1 GTSNPN, CDR2 SVGIG (reference sequence). This CDR3 has 12 amino acids. Trimming stripped 8 bases from V and 5 bases from J, with 16 bases between. The DNA for the CDR3 is TGTGCCGTGCAGCTCCTCCGGGACGAGCAGTACTTC. As protein: CAVQLLRDEQYF.

This clone has only a few counts. Other nucleotide sequences in the sample specify the same CDR3. The CDR3: CSARYNEQFF. Written as DNA, the CDR3 is TGCAGTGCTCGCTACAATGAGCAGTTCTTC. The genes are TRBV20-1 and TRBJ2-1; D is undetermined. Germline V lookup: CDR1 DFQATT, CDR2 SNEGSKA (reference sequence). Trimming took off 5 bases at V and 3 bases at J, with 2 bases between the two ends. The CDR3 runs 10 residues.